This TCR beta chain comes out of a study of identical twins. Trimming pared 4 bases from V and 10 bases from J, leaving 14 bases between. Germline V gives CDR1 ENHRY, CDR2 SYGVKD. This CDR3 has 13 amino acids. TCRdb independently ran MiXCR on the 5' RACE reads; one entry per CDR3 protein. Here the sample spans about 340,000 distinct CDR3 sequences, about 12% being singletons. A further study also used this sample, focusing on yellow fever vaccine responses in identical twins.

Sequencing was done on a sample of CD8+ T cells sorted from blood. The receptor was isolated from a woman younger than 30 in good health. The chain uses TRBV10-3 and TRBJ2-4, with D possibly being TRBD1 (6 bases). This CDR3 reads CAISAEGVGIQYF. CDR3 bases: TGTGCCATCAGTGCTGAGGGGGTAGGGATTCAGTACTTC.